The 23 T cell receptor beta chains given below trace back to one sample, sequenced in a study of human T cells and chemical hapten exposure. TCRdb used MiXCR to reprocess the RACE reads, holding one entry per CDR3 protein. The profile shows roughly 380,000 distinct CDR3 sequences, over 6% of them singletons. The time point: patch test 2, 6 weeks after DPC sensitization. Treatment described: therapeutic diphenylcyclopropenone sensitization with weekly scalp DPC. Here the sequenced sample was whole blood, taken in connection with sensitization to the hapten diphenylcyclopropenone (DPC). These receptors all come from a young woman with alopecia areata. Some clones in this sample may be carry-over from other donors' samples.

The chain employs TRBV12-3 or TRBV12-4 and TRBJ1-5; D is ambiguous. The CDR3 has 13 amino acids. The V gene lost 8 bases and the J gene lost 0 bases, with 8 bases spanning the gap. CDR3 nucleotide sequence: TGTGCCAGCGGGGTTCATAGCAATCAGCCCCAGCATTTT. Its translation is CASGVHSNQPQHF.

This clonotype was seen many times. The chain recombines TRBV7-9 with TRBJ1-4; 8 nucleotides line up with TRBD1. V dropped 5 bases and J dropped 5; count of bases not matched to a gene: 7. CDR1 SEHNR and CDR2 FQNEAQ come from the germline V gene (reference sequence). The CDR3 covers 15 residues. The chain's CDR3 is CASSAGTGINEKLFF. In DNA, the CDR3 is TGTGCCAGCAGCGCCGGGACAGGAATAAATGAAAAACTGTTTTTT.

This clonotype was observed at least ten times. The gene calls are TRBV20-1 and TRBJ2-2; D possibly corresponds to TRBD1 (6 bases). The CDR3 is 13 residues long. The germline gives CDR1 DFQATT, CDR2 SNEGSKA (reference sequence). V gave up 1 base and J gave up 4 bases, with 7 bases separating them. CDR3 region: CSARGTVTGELFF. The CDR3 coding sequence is TGCAGTGCTAGAGGGACAGTCACCGGGGAGCTGTTTTTT.

This clonotype was seen a handful of times. The chain employs TRBV7-9 and TRBJ2-2; no firm D call. Trimming took off 3 bases at V and 6 bases at J, with 5 bases between the two ends. The length of the CDR3 is 12 residues. Germline CDR1 reads SEHNR; CDR2 reads FQNEAQ (reference sequence). In DNA form, the CDR3 reads TGTGCCAGCAGCTTGAGGTCCGGGGAGCTGTTTTTT. As protein: CASSLRSGELFF.

This clonotype was recorded once. This chain links TRBV5-1 with TRBJ2-5; D remains ambiguous. The germline V gene encodes CDR1 SGHRS and CDR2 YFSETQ. Trimming cost V 1 base and J 1 base, with 11 bases left between them. CDR3 length equals 15 residues. CDR3 in amino acids: CASSLRASRQETQYF. CDR3 bases: TGCGCCAGCAGCTTGAGGGCTAGTCGCCAAGAGACCCAGTACTTC. Combining the CDR3 with reference TRBV5-1 and TRBJ2-5 gives the whole variable domain KAGVTQTPRYLIKTRGQQVTLSCSPISGHRSVSWYQQTPGQGLQFLFEYFSETQRNKGNFPGRFSGRQFSNSRSEMNVSTLELGDSALYLCASSLRASRQETQYFGPGTRLLVL.

The CDR3 coding sequence is TGTGCCAGCAGTGACCCGACGACTAGCGTAAACACCGGGGAGCTGTTTTTT. It translates to CASSDPTTSVNTGELFF. J is TRBJ2-2 and V is TRBV2; 8 bases fit TRBD2. With 3 bases clipped from V and 2 bases from J, the junction kept 8 bases outside the gene matches. The CDR3 runs to 17 residues. Germline CDR1 and CDR2: SNHLY and FYNNEI.

The chain employs TRBV12-5 and TRBJ2-1; D gene ambiguous. The CDR3 length is 13 residues. Deletions cut 0 bases from V and 12 bases from J, with 12 bases between. Germline values: CDR1 LGHNT, CDR2 FRNRAP. The CDR3 DNA reads TGTGCTAGTGGTTTGGTATACAAAACCGCGCAGTTCTTC. Translated: CASGLVYKTAQFF.

This clonotype was observed a few times. The V call is TRBV6-2 or TRBV6-3, the J call TRBJ2-1; D uncertain. With 6 bases removed from V and 5 bases from J, the gap between germline ends came to 14 bases. Germline V gene data show CDR1 as MNHEY and CDR2 as SVGEGT. The CDR3 is 14 residues long. The CDR3 sequence is CASRRPAVDNEQFF. The CDR3 DNA is TGTGCCAGCAGAAGACCCGCAGTGGACAATGAGCAGTTCTTC.

This clonotype was observed a handful of times. The rearrangement uses TRBV3-1 and TRBJ1-1; no clear D. This CDR3 has 16 residues. Trimming pared 0 bases from V and 4 bases from J, leaving 15 bases between. From germline, CDR1 is LGHDT and CDR2 YNNKEL (reference sequence). The CDR3 region has the DNA TGTGCCAGCAGCCAAGATTCCCGGCACTGGGGCACTGAAGCTTTCTTT. This codes for CASSQDSRHWGTEAFF.

The chain combines TRBV6-2 or TRBV6-3 with TRBJ2-5; D possibly corresponds to TRBD2 (6 bases). The germline gives CDR1 MNHEY, CDR2 SVGEGT. The CDR3 length is 12 residues. The ends were cut back, 6 bases at V and 7 bases at J, with 12 bases in the middle. The CDR3 nucleotides read TGTGCCAGCAGCCCTGGACTAAGGACCCAGTACTTC. Its protein is CASSPGLRTQYF.

This chain connects TRBV7-2 to TRBJ2-5, with 7 bases aligning to TRBD2. J lost 9 bases, V lost 5 bases, and 9 bases had no gene match. The CDR3 runs to 13 residues. Germline V lookup: CDR1 SGHTA, CDR2 FQGNSA. The chain's CDR3 is CASSTGGIRAQYF. In DNA, the CDR3 is TGTGCCAGCAGCACGGGGGGAATTAGAGCCCAGTACTTC.

The table lists this clonotype with many counts. The rearrangement links TRBV6-6 to TRBJ1-1; 9 nucleotides align to TRBD1. Trimming took 4 bases from V and 0 from J; bases not matched to a gene: 3. Germline CDR1 reads MNHNY; CDR2 reads SVGAGI (reference sequence). CDR3 length equals 15 residues. The CDR3 spells CASSSQGALNTEAFF. CDR3 nucleotides: TGTGCCAGCAGTTCACAGGGGGCACTGAACACTGAAGCTTTCTTT.

In this sample, this clonotype turned up a few times. V is TRBV12-3 or TRBV12-4 and J is TRBJ1-2, with a weak D call TRBD1 (6 bases). The CDR3 has 13 amino acids. V gave up 6 bases and J gave up 3 bases, with 11 bases separating them. The CDR3 DNA sequence: TGTGCCAGCAGCCCTGCAGGGGACTATGGCTACACCTTC. Translating it yields CASSPAGDYGYTF.

This clonotype was counted at least ten times. The chain couples TRBV27 to TRBJ1-4; no reliable D call. V lost 4 bases to trimming and J lost 8 bases, with 17 bases between them. The germline gives CDR1 MNHEY, CDR2 SMNVEV (reference sequence). The CDR3 loop spans 15 amino acids. This CDR3 is CASSSVNEGNEKLFF. The CDR3 nucleotides are TGTGCCAGCAGTTCCGTTAATGAGGGAAACGAAAAACTGTTTTTT.

The table lists this clonotype with many counts. The rearrangement joins TRBV5-8 to TRBJ1-3, with a tentative D call TRBD1 (5 bases). Germline CDR1 reads SGHTS; CDR2 reads YDEGEE. This CDR3 spans 15 amino acids. The CDR3 sequence: CADRAFPVSGNTIYF. CDR3 DNA sequence: TGTGCAGACAGAGCTTTTCCCGTTTCTGGAAACACCATATATTTT.

This clonotype occurred many times. V is TRBV6-2 or TRBV6-3 and J is TRBJ2-7; 7 positions match TRBD2. The CDR3 is made up of 15 amino acids. V was pared by 7 bases and J by 3 bases, with 12 bases of the junction left unmatched. Per germline, CDR1 MNHEY and CDR2 SVGEGT. In DNA, the CDR3 is TGTGCCAGCACCGCCCGGGGAGCGGGGAACTACGAGCAGTACTTC. This translates into CASTARGAGNYEQYF.

This clonotype was observed many times. V and J are TRBV6-5 and TRBJ2-2, with D possibly being TRBD1 or TRBD2 (6 bases each). V dropped 5 bases and J dropped 5 bases, with 15 bases sitting between them. Per the germline V gene, CDR1 is MNHEY and CDR2 is SVGAGI. The CDR3 is 15 residues long. The CDR3 DNA follows: TGTGCCAGCAGTCCCCGTGGGGGGCGGACCGGGGAGCTGTTTTTT. As protein: CASSPRGGRTGELFF.

In this sample, this clonotype turned up many times. This chain joins TRBV25-1 and TRBJ2-1, with a weak D call TRBD2 (6 bases). Per the germline V gene, CDR1 is MGHDK and CDR2 is SYGVNS. Trimming pared 6 bases from V and 12 bases from J, leaving 12 bases between. The CDR3 length is 11 residues. CDR3 DNA: TGTGCCAGCAGATCCCAGGGAGGGCAGTTCTTC. Protein sequence: CASRSQGGQFF.

This clonotype was recorded a few times. V gene TRBV4-3 combines with J gene TRBJ1-4; possibly TRBD1 for D (5 bases). Looked up from germline, CDR1 is LGHNA and CDR2 is YSLEER. The CDR3 covers 17 residues. Trimming shortened V by 1 base and J by 8 bases, and 20 bases separated the two germline ends. The DNA for the CDR3 is TGCGCCAGCAGCCAAGGGCGCGGGGTGGGGGTTGGAGAAAAACTGTTTTTT. Residues: CASSQGRGVGVGEKLFF.

About this clonotype itself: This may stem from a read error, because a much larger clone lies one nucleotide away. Since the CDR3 does not end with the conserved phenylalanine or tryptophan, this likely comes from a read error. This chain uses TRBV11-2 with TRBJ2-7; D remains unclear. Trimming removed 8 bases from V and 0 bases from J, with 5 bases in between. The germline CDR1 and CDR2 sequences are SGHAT and FQNNGV. The CDR3 spans 11 residues. The CDR3 DNA reads TGTGCCAGCGCTGACTCCTACGAGCAGTACTTA. Translating it yields CASADSYEQYL.

This clonotype has a count of ten or more. The chain is built from TRBV12-3 or TRBV12-4 and TRBJ2-3; 14 bases align to TRBD2. This CDR3 is built from 19 residues. After removal of 6 bases from V and 4 bases from J, the junction contained 15 bases not matched to a gene. The CDR3 bases are TGTGCCAGCAGGCGCGGGCGACTAGCGGGGGGGTTCGTGGCAGATACGCAGTATTTT. Protein sequence: CASRRGRLAGGFVADTQYF.

This clonotype was found a few times. This chain links TRBV18 with TRBJ2-1; D might be TRBD1 (5 bases). V dropped 0 bases and J dropped 5 bases, with 14 bases sitting between them. The CDR3 contains 16 residues. The germline gives CDR1 KGHSH, CDR2 LQKENI. The CDR3 loop is CASSPPGRDFNNEQFF. In DNA, the CDR3 is TGTGCCAGCTCACCACCTGGCAGGGATTTTAACAATGAGCAGTTCTTC.

The table lists this clonotype with a few counts. The gene calls are TRBV7-2 and TRBJ2-5; 10 bases are a match to TRBD2. The germline V gene has CDR1 SGHTA and CDR2 FQGNSA. This CDR3 spans 17 amino acids. J gave up 3 bases and V 5 bases, and 12 bases lay outside the gene matches. The CDR3 is CASSRNPMGTSEETQYF. In DNA, the CDR3 is TGTGCCAGCAGCCGAAACCCGATGGGGACTAGCGAAGAGACCCAGTACTTC. Combining the CDR3 with reference TRBV7-2 and TRBJ2-5 gives the whole variable domain GAGVSQSPSNKVTEKGKDVELRCDPISGHTALYWYRQSLGQGLEFLIYFQGNSAPDKSGLPSDRFSAERTGGSVSTLTIQRTQQEDSAVYLCASSRNPMGTSEETQYFGPGTRLLVL.